This TCR beta chain was retrieved from a study of blood T cell repertoires in COVID-19. Study-level background: Researchers got acute and convalescent COVID-19 samples from the United States, Italy and Spain. In each case, the material was cDNA or gDNA derived from T cells, B-cell-depleted T cells, or PBMCs.

Unmatched junction bases numbered 6, after V lost 0 bases and J lost 1 base. Germline loops: CDR1 SGHRS, CDR2 YFSETQ. This CDR3 is built from 17 residues. In the original workflow: Amplification from reference gene primers served as the basis for estimated nucleated cell counts. Libraries were prepared by immunoSEQ multiplex PCR; TCRdb keeps only in-frame clonotypes and omits some of them. V and J calls plus clone size are reproduced from that table; the DNA served to infer D and trimming. Of around 68,000 clones in the sample, approximately 79% were seen once. The chain uses TRBV5-1 and TRBJ2-1; 8 bases match TRBD2. Sequenced sample: peripheral blood. The TCR sequence derives from a woman between 50 and 59 years old with acute or convalescent COVID-19. In nucleotides, the CDR3 is TGCGCCAGCAGCTTGGATGCGGGAGGATATTCCTACAATGAGCAGTTCTTC. Its protein is CASSLDAGGYSYNEQFF.